This TCR beta chain was sequenced during a study of cytomegalovirus exposure and HLA in healthy donors. A multiplex PCR was run with 60 Vbeta primers and 13 Jbeta primers. Per the original methods: An analysis performed later counted around 86 million unique TCR beta chains (approximately 12 million of them shared). Clones were sequenced by immunoSEQ multiplex PCR, and TCRdb holds only the in-frame ones, with some missing. For V, J and clone size, that table is used; D and trimming come from the DNA. Of about 150,000 clones in the sample, about 80% were seen once. Germline lookup yields CDR1 MNHEY and CDR2 SMNVEV (reference sequence). CDR3 length: 15 amino acids. The V end lost 9 bases, the J end lost 3 bases, and 20 bases lay between the germline ends.

This receptor was identified in a woman aged 45-65 years in good health and CMV-seropositive. The sample comprised PBMCs. This sequence joins TRBV27 and TRBJ1-1, with D possibly being TRBD1 (6 bases). In nucleotides, the CDR3 is TGTGCCAGTAGGAGTGGACAGCCGGGCCACACTGAAGCTTTCTTT. As protein: CASRSGQPGHTEAFF.